The 2 T cell receptor beta chains in this list originate from one sample, sequenced in a study of T cell responses to AZD1222 COVID-19 vaccine. Here immunoSEQ multiplex PCR was the method, and the copy in TCRdb shows in-frame clones only, minus some. The data contain approximately 260,000 clones, approximately 93% of them seen just once; the ten biggest clones take up roughly 0.5%. Sequenced material: peripheral blood, taken on day 0 of AZD1222 vaccination. The receptor set was obtained from an adult in good health.

V usage is TRBV28 and J usage is TRBJ2-7; D gene uncertain. The V and J ends lost 2 bases and 0 bases respectively, with 8 bases between them. The CDR3 is 14 amino acids. CDR1 and CDR2 (germline): MDHEN, SYDVKM. The CDR3: CASSLKSDSYEQYF. The CDR3 DNA reads as TGTGCCAGCAGTTTAAAGAGCGACTCCTACGAGCAGTACTTC.

Turning to this clone: Other DNA sequences in this specimen translate into the identical CDR3. V usage is TRBV3-1 (or the pseudogene TRBV3-2) and J usage is TRBJ2-2; D unclear. CDR1 and CDR2 (germline): LGHDT, YNNKEL (reference sequence). Trimming left V 4 bases short and J 2 bases short, with 8 bases between. This CDR3 has 14 residues. Written as DNA, the CDR3 is TGTGCCAGCAGCCCCCCTTCAAACACCGGGGAGCTGTTTTTT. Encoded protein: CASSPPSNTGELFF.